These 11 T cell receptor beta chains came from one sample sequenced in a study of OX40 agonist ivuxolimab in advanced cancers. This table comes from immunoSEQ multiplex PCR, and its TCRdb copy is limited to in-frame clones, with some not included. The sample consists of approximately 99,000 clones, about nine tenths of them appearing once. The sample consisted of CD4+ or CD8+ T cells sorted from blood, taken in a trial of the OX40 agonist ivuxolimab. The receptors originated from an adult with an advanced solid tumor such as melanoma, head and neck, liver or kidney cancer.

The rearrangement links TRBV6-6 to TRBJ2-7, with a weak D call TRBD1 (6 bases). This CDR3 is built from 14 residues. Germline CDR1 MNHNY, CDR2 SVGAGI (reference sequence). V lost 0 bases to trimming and J lost 10 bases, with 16 bases between them. CDR3 sequence: CASSYSAGESSQYF. In DNA form, the CDR3 reads TGTGCCAGCAGTTACTCAGCAGGGGAATCAAGCCAGTACTTC.

In its sample, this clone was seen a few times. This chain joins TRBV10-3 and TRBJ1-1; D possibly corresponds to TRBD1 (5 bases). V was pared by 3 bases and J by 1 base, with 6 bases between. The CDR3 has 13 residues. Germline V lookup: CDR1 ENHRY, CDR2 SYGVKD. The chain's CDR3 is CAISDGQNTEAFF. The CDR3 DNA is TGTGCCATCAGTGACGGACAGAACACTGAAGCTTTCTTT.

The chain is built from TRBV2 and TRBJ1-2, with a tentative D call TRBD1 (6 bases). This CDR3 region has 16 residues. CDR1 and CDR2 from the germline V gene are SNHLY and FYNNEI. V shed 3 bases and J shed 8 bases, with 22 bases lying between them. The CDR3 region is CASSEFQGTSGVGYTF. CDR3 nucleotide sequence: TGTGCCAGCAGTGAGTTTCAAGGGACATCTGGCGTCGGCTACACCTTC.

The V call is TRBV5-6, the J call TRBJ2-1; D is uncertain. V lost 0 bases and J lost 5, with 6 bases in between. This CDR3 comprises 13 residues. In germline, CDR1 is SGHDT, CDR2 YYEEEE. The CDR3 is CASSLAGHNEQFF. CDR3 nucleotides: TGTGCCAGCAGCTTGGCGGGCCACAATGAGCAGTTCTTC.

This clone has only one observation. V gene TRBV7-2 combines with J gene TRBJ2-3; D might be TRBD1 or TRBD2, each matching 5 bases. This CDR3 is built from 14 residues. V was clipped by 4 bases and J by 4 bases, with 12 bases between them. The germline CDR1 and CDR2 sequences are SGHTA and FQGNSA. The CDR3 DNA is TGTGCCAGCAGCTCCGACCTGGGACCAGATACGCAGTATTTT. This translates into CASSSDLGPDTQYF. The entire variable domain, with the rest obtained from reference TRBV7-2 and TRBJ2-3, is as follows: GAGVSQSPSNKVTEKGKDVELRCDPISGHTALYWYRQSLGQGLEFLIYFQGNSAPDKSGLPSDRFSAERTGGSVSTLTIQRTQQEDSAVYLCASSSDLGPDTQYFGPGTRLTVL.

The chain couples TRBV11-1 to TRBJ2-1; D uncertain. CDR3 length: 15 residues. The V gene's germline CDR1 is SGHAT and CDR2 FQDESV (reference sequence). V shed 5 bases and J shed 2 bases, with 13 bases lying between them. The CDR3 spells CASSPWQSPYNEQFF. CDR3 DNA sequence: TGTGCCAGCAGCCCTTGGCAAAGCCCCTACAATGAGCAGTTCTTC. Looking up the rest from reference TRBV11-1 and TRBJ2-1 gives the full variable domain: EAEVAQSPRYKITEKSQAVAFWCDPISGHATLYWYRQILGQGPELLVQFQDESVVDDSQLPKDRFSAERLKGVDSTLKIQPAELGDSAMYLCASSPWQSPYNEQFFGPGTRLTVL.

This chain joins TRBV11-2 and TRBJ1-6; 7 bases match TRBD1. There are 15 residues in the CDR3. CDR1 and CDR2 from the germline V gene are SGHAT and FQNNGV. The V segment lost 6 bases and the J segment 7 bases; nucleotides outside the gene matches: 9. The DNA of the CDR3 is TGTGCCAGCAGATATATTGAGACAGGGAATTCACCCCTCCACTTT. This codes for CASRYIETGNSPLHF. Filled out from reference TRBV11-2 and TRBJ1-6, the complete variable domain reads EAGVAQSPRYKIIEKRQSVAFWCNPISGHATLYWYQQILGQGPKLLIQFQNNGVVDDSQLPKDRFSAERLKGVDSTLKIQPAKLEDSAVYLCASRYIETGNSPLHFGNGTRLTVT.

V is TRBV21-1 and J is TRBJ1-1; TRBD1, the table's D call, lacks a check against the DNA. TRBV21-1 is termed a pseudogene. The CDR3 spans 16 residues. The CDR3 spells CASSKAIGQGNTEAFF. CDR3 nucleotide sequence: TGTGCCAGCAGCAAAGCCATTGGACAGGGCAACACTGAAGCTTTCTTT.

This clone was detected once. The chain has TRBV12-5 and TRBJ1-5; tentative D call: TRBD1 (6 bases). CDR1 is LGHNT and CDR2 is FRNRAP in the germline V gene. V was shortened by 5 bases and J by 9 bases, with 14 bases between the two germline ends. There are 13 residues in the CDR3. As DNA, the CDR3 is TGTGCTAGTGGTCGGGACACCCCATCGCCCCAGCATTTT. Translation: CASGRDTPSPQHF.

This sequence joins TRBV7-9 and TRBJ1-3; 9 bases are shared with TRBD1. The CDR3 is 14 residues long. J gave up 4 bases and V 4 bases, and 2 bases lay outside the gene matches. The V gene's germline CDR1 is SEHNR and CDR2 FQNEAQ (reference sequence). CDR3 amino acids: CASSSTGGGNTIYF. For the CDR3, the DNA is TGTGCCAGCAGCTCGACAGGGGGGGGAAACACCATATATTTT. Together with reference TRBV7-9 and TRBJ1-3, the CDR3 gives the full variable domain: DTGVSQNPRHKITKRGQNVTFRCDPISEHNRLYWYRQTLGQGPEFLTYFQNEAQLEKSRLLSDRFSAERPKGSFSTLEIQRTEQGDSAMYLCASSSTGGGNTIYFGEGSWLTVV.

This clone was seen only once. The chain has TRBV7-2 and TRBJ1-1; D possibly corresponds to TRBD1 (5 bases). The CDR3 is 12 residues long. Germline values: CDR1 SGHTA, CDR2 FQGNSA. V was cut by 7 bases and J by 5 bases, with 11 bases left in between. The CDR3 bases are TGTGCCAGCACCCAGGGACGTACTGAAGCTTTCTTT. This translates into CASTQGRTEAFF.